Listed below are T cell receptor beta chains from one sample, sequenced in a study of neurological immune-mediated disorders. One entry per CDR3 protein, called by TCRdb with MiXCR from the 5' RACE reads. The repertoire holds about 58,000 distinct CDR3 sequences, with roughly 3.5% as singletons. The sequenced sample was PBMCs. The receptors shown here come from a man younger than 45 with multiple sclerosis. CDR3s include the opening cysteine and the closing phenylalanine or tryptophan. The D gene is left open where the match is weak. For some rows the clone size is stated as once, few or many, or as a class when expanded; others skip it.

j_call	d_call	clone_size	v_call	cdr3_aa	cdr3_nt
TRBJ2-5	TRBD1	NA	TRBV11-2	CASSFGRTGGNQETQYF	TGTGCCAGCAGCTTCGGCCGGACAGGAGGAAATCAAGAGACCCAGTACTTC
TRBJ2-1	TRBD2	many	TRBV7-2	CASKFGGVPYNEQFF	TGTGCCAGCAAGTTTGGGGGGGTCCCATACAATGAGCAGTTCTTC
TRBJ2-3	NA	many	TRBV6-6	CASSLLGSLDTQYF	TGTGCCAGCAGCCTTTTAGGGTCTCTAGATACGCAGTATTTT
TRBJ2-5	TRBD2	many	TRBV7-7	CASSLGSGKETQYF	TGTGCTAGCAGCTTAGGTAGCGGGAAAGAGACCCAGTACTTC
TRBJ1-2	NA	many	TRBV7-6	CASSPRDGNTGGYTF	TGTGCCAGCAGCCCCCGGGACGGAAATACAGGTGGCTACACCTTC
TRBJ2-7	NA	NA	TRBV7-9	CASSLEISYEQYF	TGTGCCAGCAGCTTAGAGATTTCCTACGAGCAGTACTTC
TRBJ2-2	NA	many	TRBV7-2	CASSLSVLNTGELFF	TGTGCCAGCAGCTTATCCGTTCTAAACACCGGGGAGCTGTTTTTT
TRBJ1-4	NA	many	TRBV11-2	CASSYTGAEKLFF	TGTGCCAGCAGCTACACCGGGGCAGAAAAACTGTTTTTT
TRBJ1-5	TRBD1	many	TRBV6-1	CASSEQGVNYQPQHF	TGTGCCAGCAGTGAACAGGGGGTGAATTATCAGCCCCAGCATTTT
TRBJ2-3	TRBD2	many	TRBV20-1	CSAYRRGGADTQYF	TGCAGTGCTTATCGGCGGGGGGGCGCAGATACGCAGTATTTT
TRBJ2-7	TRBD1	many	TRBV29-1	CSVAPGTGIYEQYF	TGCAGCGTTGCACCGGGGACAGGGATCTACGAGCAGTACTTC
TRBJ2-2	NA	many	TRBV3-1	CASTKDRNVGELFF	TGTGCCAGCACAAAAGACAGGAACGTCGGGGAGCTGTTTTTT
TRBJ1-1	NA	many	TRBV21-1	CASNGGNTEAFF	TGTGCCAGCAATGGAGGGAACACTGAAGCTTTCTTT
TRBJ1-1	NA	many	TRBV12-3/TRBV12-4	CASRRGGGTEAFF	TGTGCCAGCAGAAGGGGTGGAGGCACTGAAGCTTTCTTT
TRBJ2-1	TRBD2	many	TRBV7-8	CASSLTATSGGSNNEQFF	TGTGCCAGCAGCTTAACCGCGACTAGCGGGGGTTCAAACAATGAGCAGTTCTTC
TRBJ1-2	TRBD1	many	TRBV6-5	CASSYSLRTGGRSYTF	TGTGCCAGCAGTTACTCCCTACGGACAGGGGGTCGGAGCTACACCTTC
TRBJ1-5	NA	many	TRBV2	CASSGETVNQPQNF	TGTGCCAGCAGTGGAGAGACAGTGAATCAGCCCCAGAATTTT
TRBJ2-7	NA	many	TRBV2	CASSEISSDSYEQYF	TGTGCCAGCAGTGAAATCTCCTCCGACTCCTACGAGCAGTACTTC
TRBJ2-3	NA	many	TRBV12-3/TRBV12-4	CASSLFPDTQYF	TGTGCCAGCAGTTTGTTCCCAGATACGCAGTATTTT
TRBJ2-3	NA	NA	TRBV20-1	CSARDPRGTQYF	TGCAGTGCTAGGGACCCCCGGGGGACGCAGTATTTT
TRBJ2-3	NA	many	TRBV29-1	CSVPRQAGDTQYF	TGCAGCGTTCCAAGACAGGCCGGAGATACGCAGTATTTT
TRBJ2-3	NA	many	TRBV20-1	CSARDLSWSTGTQYF	TGCAGTGCTAGAGATCTCAGTTGGTCAACGGGTACGCAGTATTTT
TRBJ2-7	TRBD2	many	TRBV20-1	CSASLGTSLHEQYF	TGCAGTGCTAGTCTCGGGACTAGTCTTCACGAGCAGTACTTC
TRBJ1-6	NA	many	TRBV5-1	CASSHRGTPLHF	TGCGCCAGCAGCCACCGGGGCACACCCCTCCACTTT
TRBJ1-1	NA	many	TRBV20-1	CSAREGLTEAFF	TGCAGTGCTAGAGAAGGACTGACTGAAGCTTTCTTT
TRBJ2-7	TRBD2	many	TRBV5-1	CASSSTSGRAHEQYF	TGCGCCAGCAGCTCCACTAGCGGGAGGGCCCACGAGCAGTACTTC
TRBJ2-1	NA	many	TRBV11-2	CASSLDRQGGYNEQFF	TGTGCCAGCAGCTTAGATCGGCAGGGCGGGTACAATGAGCAGTTCTTC
TRBJ1-1	NA	many	TRBV7-9	CASSPLTGGPKGVNTEAFF	TGTGCCAGCAGCCCGCTAACGGGGGGCCCAAAGGGGGTGAACACTGAAGCTTTCTTT
TRBJ1-1	NA	NA	TRBV27	CASSSQGLYTEAFF	TGTGCCAGCAGTTCCCAGGGACTTTACACTGAAGCTTTCTTC
TRBJ2-7	NA	many	TRBV5-1	CASSLGRDRESYEQYF	TGCGCCAGCAGCTTAGGACGGGATCGCGAGTCCTACGAGCAGTACTTC
TRBJ2-1	NA	many	TRBV7-3	CASSLWGNEQFF	TGTGCCAGCAGCTTATGGGGAAATGAGCAGTTCTTC
TRBJ2-3	TRBD2	NA	TRBV5-1	CASSTRGGQEDTQYF	TGCGCCAGCAGCACGCGGGGGGGCCAAGAAGATACGCAGTATTTT
TRBJ2-2	NA	many	TRBV29-1	CSGGFTGELFF	TGCAGCGGGGGGTTCACCGGGGAGCTGTTTTTT
TRBJ2-2	TRBD2	many	TRBV6-5	CASSYSRTSPGELFF	TGTGCCAGCAGTTACTCTAGGACTAGTCCCGGGGAGCTGTTTTTT
TRBJ2-7	TRBD1	many	TRBV5-1	CASGPRDRSYEQYF	TGCGCCAGCGGTCCCCGGGACAGATCCTACGAGCAGTACTTC
TRBJ1-4	NA	many	TRBV28	CASSRTGQHEKLFF	TGTGCCAGCAGTAGGACCGGACAGCATGAAAAACTGTTTTTT
TRBJ2-1	NA	many	TRBV5-1	CASSPGRGPDEQFF	TGCGCCAGCAGCCCCGGCCGCGGGCCCGACGAGCAGTTCTTC
TRBJ1-3	NA	many	TRBV12-3/TRBV12-4	CASSLSGNMGTIYF	TGTGCCAGCAGTTTATCCGGGAATATGGGCACCATATATTTT
TRBJ2-2	NA	many	TRBV20-1	CSARYLAPTGELFF	TGCAGTGCTAGGTATCTAGCGCCGACCGGGGAGCTGTTTTTT
TRBJ2-7	TRBD2	NA	TRBV19	CASSPGGTWSYEQYF	TGTGCCAGTAGTCCGGGGGGGACATGGTCCTACGAGCAGTACTTC
TRBJ2-1	NA	many	TRBV9	CASSDPGFDNEQFF	TGTGCCAGCAGCGATCCAGGGTTCGACAATGAGCAGTTCTTC
TRBJ1-1	NA	many	TRBV12-3/TRBV12-4	CASVRGQLVTEAFF	TGTGCCAGTGTCCGGGGCCAGTTGGTAACTGAAGCTTTCTTT
TRBJ2-4	TRBD2	medium-sized	TRBV20-1	CSARPLAGWDIQYF	TGCAGTGCTAGACCGCTAGCGGGGTGGGACATTCAGTACTTC
TRBJ1-6	NA	many	TRBV20-1	CSARVGGSSYNSPLHF	TGCAGTGCTAGGGTTGGGGGGAGCTCCTATAATTCACCCCTCCACTTT
TRBJ2-3	TRBD2	many	TRBV11-2	CASRLYPRGRLMTDTQYF	TGTGCCAGCAGGCTATACCCGCGGGGGAGGCTTATGACAGATACGCAGTATTTT
TRBJ2-7	TRBD1	many	TRBV29-1	CSARQGVGYEQYF	TGCAGCGCTCGACAGGGCGTAGGGTACGAGCAGTACTTC
TRBJ1-6	NA	many	TRBV9	CASSVDRGGRADSPLHF	TGTGCCAGCAGCGTAGACCGGGGGGGCCGGGCGGATTCACCCCTCCACTTT
TRBJ2-7	TRBD2	many	TRBV9	CASSVGLVYEQYF	TGTGCCAGCAGCGTGGGACTAGTCTACGAGCAGTACTTC
TRBJ2-7	NA	many	TRBV14	CASSPLRQGGSYEQYF	TGTGCCAGCAGCCCCCTCCGACAGGGAGGATCCTACGAGCAGTACTTC
TRBJ1-3	TRBD1	many	TRBV12-3/TRBV12-4	CASSPDRGAGTIYF	TGTGCCAGCAGCCCGGACAGGGGGGCCGGCACCATATATTTT
TRBJ2-5	NA	NA	TRBV19	CASSERAGETQYF	TGTGCCAGTAGTGAAAGGGCGGGGGAGACCCAGTACTTC
TRBJ1-1	NA	many	TRBV27	CASSFRAGHTEAFF	TGTGCCAGCAGTTTCCGGGCGGGGCACACTGAAGCTTTCTTT
TRBJ1-4	NA	NA	TRBV30	CAWSGTATNEKLFF	TGTGCCTGGTCAGGGACTGCAACTAATGAAAAACTGTTTTTT